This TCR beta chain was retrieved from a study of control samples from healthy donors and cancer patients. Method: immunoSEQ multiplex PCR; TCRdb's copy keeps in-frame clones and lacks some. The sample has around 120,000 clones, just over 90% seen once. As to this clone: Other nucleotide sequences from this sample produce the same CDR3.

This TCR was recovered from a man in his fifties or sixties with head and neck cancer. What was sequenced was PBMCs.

CDR3 amino acids: CASSPGQGNTEAFF. DNA of the CDR3: TGTGCCAGCTCACCGGGACAGGGGAACACTGAAGCTTTCTTT. V gene TRBV18 combines with J gene TRBJ1-1; 9 positions agree with TRBD1. The germline V gene encodes CDR1 KGHSH and CDR2 LQKENI. The CDR3 extends over 14 amino acids. V gave up 3 bases and J gave up 1 base; unmatched junction bases: 0.